In its sample, the clone carrying this TCR beta chain was seen once. With V trimmed by 2 bases and J by 5 bases, 10 bases remained unmatched. The CDR3 length is 16 residues. CDR1 SGHTA and CDR2 FQGNSA come from the germline V gene. The entry originates in a study of blood T cell repertoires in COVID-19. In the study overall: Both acute and convalescent COVID-19 samples were obtained from the United States, Italy and Spain.

As processed by the authors: Amplification with reference gene primers provided the estimates of nucleated cell counts. Assay: immunoSEQ multiplex PCR; the TCRdb copy retains only in-frame clones and omits some. Clone size and the V and J calls come from that table; the DNA yielded D and trimming. The repertoire holds 41,000 or so clones, about 85% seen once, with roughly 4.3% in the top ten. Sequenced: peripheral blood. This receptor was taken from a man aged 55 to 70 with acute or convalescent COVID-19. The V call is TRBV7-2, the J call TRBJ1-1, with 8 bases lining up with TRBD1. This CDR3 reads CASSLLPGTGGTEAFF. DNA of the CDR3: TGTGCCAGCAGCTTACTCCCTGGGACAGGCGGGACTGAAGCTTTCTTT.